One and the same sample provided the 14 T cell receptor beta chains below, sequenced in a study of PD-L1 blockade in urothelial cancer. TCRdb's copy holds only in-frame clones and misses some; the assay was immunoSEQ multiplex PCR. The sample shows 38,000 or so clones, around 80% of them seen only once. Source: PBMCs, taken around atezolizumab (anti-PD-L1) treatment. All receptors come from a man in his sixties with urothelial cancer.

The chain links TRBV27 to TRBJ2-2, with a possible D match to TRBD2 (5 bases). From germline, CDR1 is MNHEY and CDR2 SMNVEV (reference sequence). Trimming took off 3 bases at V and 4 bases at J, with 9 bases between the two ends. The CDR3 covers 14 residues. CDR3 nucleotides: TGTGCCAGCAGTTTCGGGGTAGGCACCGGGGAGCTGTTTTTT. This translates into CASSFGVGTGELFF.

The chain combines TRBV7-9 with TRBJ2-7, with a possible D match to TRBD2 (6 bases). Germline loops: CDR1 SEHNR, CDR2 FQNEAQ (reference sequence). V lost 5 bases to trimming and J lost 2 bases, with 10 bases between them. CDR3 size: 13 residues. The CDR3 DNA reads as TGTGCCAGCAGCCCGGGAGTCACCTACGAGCAGTACTTC. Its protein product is CASSPGVTYEQYF.

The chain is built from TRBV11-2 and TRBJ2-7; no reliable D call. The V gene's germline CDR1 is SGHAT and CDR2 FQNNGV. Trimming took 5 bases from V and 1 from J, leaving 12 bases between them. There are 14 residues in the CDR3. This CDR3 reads CASSPKIASYEQYF. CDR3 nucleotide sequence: TGTGCCAGCAGCCCTAAAATTGCTTCCTACGAGCAGTACTTC.

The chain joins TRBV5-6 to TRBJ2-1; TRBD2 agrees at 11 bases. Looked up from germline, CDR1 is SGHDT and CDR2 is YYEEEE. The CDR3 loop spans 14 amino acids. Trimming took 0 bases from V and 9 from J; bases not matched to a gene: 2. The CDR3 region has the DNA TGTGCCAGCAGCTTGGTAGCGGGAGGGCCTGAGCAGTTCTTC. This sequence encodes CASSLVAGGPEQFF.

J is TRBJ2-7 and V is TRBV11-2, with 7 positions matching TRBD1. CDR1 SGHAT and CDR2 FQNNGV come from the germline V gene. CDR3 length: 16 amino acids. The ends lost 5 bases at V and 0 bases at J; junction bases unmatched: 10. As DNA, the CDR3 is TGTGCCAGCAGCGAAACTTACAGGGGATCCTCCTACGAGCAGTACTTC. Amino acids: CASSETYRGSSYEQYF.

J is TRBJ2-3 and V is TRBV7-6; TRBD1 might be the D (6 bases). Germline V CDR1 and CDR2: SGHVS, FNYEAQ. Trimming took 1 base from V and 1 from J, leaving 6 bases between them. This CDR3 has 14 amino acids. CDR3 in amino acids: CASSLEGGTDTQYF. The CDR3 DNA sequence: TGTGCCAGCAGCTTAGAGGGGGGCACAGATACGCAGTATTTT.

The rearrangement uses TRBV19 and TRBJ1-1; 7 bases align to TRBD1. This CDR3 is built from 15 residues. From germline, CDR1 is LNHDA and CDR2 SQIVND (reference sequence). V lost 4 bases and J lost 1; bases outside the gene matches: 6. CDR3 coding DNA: TGTGCCAGTAGTAGAGACAGGGTAAGGAACACTGAAGCTTTCTTT. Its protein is CASSRDRVRNTEAFF.

CDR3 nucleotide sequence: TGTGCCAGCAGTCTTTCACTCACAGATACGCAGTATTTT. Its translation is CASSLSLTDTQYF. The chain uses TRBV6-5 and TRBJ2-3, with D uncertain. The CDR3 runs to 13 residues. CDR1 MNHEY and CDR2 SVGAGI come from the germline V gene. V lost 5 bases and J 2 bases, leaving 8 bases between the germline ends.

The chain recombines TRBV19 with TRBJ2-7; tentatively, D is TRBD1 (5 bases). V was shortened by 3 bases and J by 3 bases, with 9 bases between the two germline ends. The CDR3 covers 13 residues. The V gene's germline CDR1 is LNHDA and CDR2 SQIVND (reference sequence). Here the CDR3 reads CASSMVQGYEQYF. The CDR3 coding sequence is TGTGCCAGTAGTATGGTTCAGGGCTACGAGCAGTACTTC.

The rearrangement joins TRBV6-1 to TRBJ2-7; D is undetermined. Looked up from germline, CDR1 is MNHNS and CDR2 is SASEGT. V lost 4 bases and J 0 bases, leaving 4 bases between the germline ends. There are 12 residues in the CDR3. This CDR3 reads CASSAFSYEQYF. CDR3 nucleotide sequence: TGTGCCAGCAGTGCATTCTCCTACGAGCAGTACTTC.

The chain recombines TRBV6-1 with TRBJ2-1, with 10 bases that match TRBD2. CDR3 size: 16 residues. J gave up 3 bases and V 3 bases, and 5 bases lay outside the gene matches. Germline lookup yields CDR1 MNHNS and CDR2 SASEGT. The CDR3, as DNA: TGTGCCAGCAGTGATATAGCGGGAGGTGACTACAATGAGCAGTTCTTC. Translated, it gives CASSDIAGGDYNEQFF.

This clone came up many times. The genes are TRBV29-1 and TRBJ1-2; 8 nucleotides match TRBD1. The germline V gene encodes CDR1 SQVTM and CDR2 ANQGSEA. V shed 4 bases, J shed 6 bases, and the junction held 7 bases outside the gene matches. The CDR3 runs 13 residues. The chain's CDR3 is CSVVKDRVDGYTF. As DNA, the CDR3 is TGCAGCGTTGTAAAGGACAGGGTTGATGGCTACACCTTC.

The CDR3 spells CASSLDRVNTEAFF. The CDR3 nucleotides are TGTGCCAGCAGCTTGGACAGGGTGAACACTGAAGCTTTCTTT. V usage is TRBV11-2 and J usage is TRBJ1-1, with TRBD1 matching 8 bases. The J segment lost 0 bases and the V segment lost 3 bases, leaving 0 bases of the junction unmatched. This CDR3 spans 14 amino acids. Germline CDR1 and CDR2: SGHAT and FQNNGV.

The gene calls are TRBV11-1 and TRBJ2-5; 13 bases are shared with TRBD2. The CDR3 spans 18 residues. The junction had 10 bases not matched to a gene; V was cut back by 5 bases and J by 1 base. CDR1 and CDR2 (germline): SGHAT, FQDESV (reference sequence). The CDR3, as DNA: TGTGCCAGCAGCACCACTAGCGGGAGGGGAAAACGCCAAGAGACCCAGTACTTC. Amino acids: CASSTTSGRGKRQETQYF.